These T cell receptor beta chains were read from a single sample in a study of blood T cells in healthy people across ages. One entry per CDR3 protein, called by TCRdb with MiXCR from the 5' RACE reads. The sample lists hundreds of thousands of distinct CDR3 sequences, around 50% occurring once. Specimen: blood. These TCRs come from a man of 80 years or more in good health. Each CDR3 is given with its conserved first and last residue. The D gene is left open where the match is weak. Clone size is shown for a subset of rows, as once, few, many or a class of expanded clone.

>TRBV20-1|TRBD1|TRBJ2-1|few
TGCAGTGCTCCAAGGACAGGGGGTTACAATGAGCAGTTCTTC
CSAPRTGGYNEQFF
>TRBV4-1|NA|TRBJ1-2|once
TGCGCCAGCAGCCACGGGGGCGCGGACTATGGCTACACCTTC
CASSHGGADYGYTF
>TRBV12-3/TRBV12-4|NA|TRBJ1-5|NA
TGTGCCAGCCAAGGACAGACGAATCAGCCCCAGCATTTT
CASQGQTNQPQHF
>TRBV10-3|NA|TRBJ2-2|NA
TGTGCCTCCCGGAAGGACACCGGGGAGCTGTTTTTT
CASRKDTGELFF
>TRBV10-3|TRBD1|TRBJ1-4|NA
TGTGCCACCCTACAGGGGGCTAATGAAAAACTGTTTTTT
CATLQGANEKLFF
>TRBV20-1|NA|TRBJ2-1|NA
TGCAGTGCTAGGTCGAGACGGCTGGCATACAATGAGCAGTTCTTC
CSARSRRLAYNEQFF
>TRBV13|NA|TRBJ2-1|NA
TGTGCCAGCAGCTCGAGGGTCGGCTACAATGAGCAGTTCTTC
CASSSRVGYNEQFF
>TRBV6-6|NA|TRBJ2-7|many
TGTGCCAGCACCTCAGGGGCGCCAAAGTACGAGCAGTACTTC
CASTSGAPKYEQYF
>TRBV20-1|TRBD2|TRBJ2-5|few
TGCAGTGCTAGAGCCCCCAAGACTAGCGGGAAAGAGACCCAGTACTTC
CSARAPKTSGKETQYF
>TRBV29-1|NA|TRBJ2-1|NA
TGCAGCGTTTCCCCGGCGGGATCCTACAATGAGCAGTTCTTC
CSVSPAGSYNEQFF
>TRBV6-2/TRBV6-3|NA|TRBJ1-5|NA
TGTGCCAGCAGTTACGGGGTTTCGGACAATCAGCCCCAGCATTTT
CASSYGVSDNQPQHF
>TRBV5-5|NA|TRBJ2-3|few
TGTGCCAGCAGCTTGCCCGGGGGCAGCACAGATACGCAGTATTTT
CASSLPGGSTDTQYF
>TRBV9|NA|TRBJ2-5|NA
TGTGCCAGCAGCGTAGTGCCAACCGGGGGGACCCAGTACTTC
CASSVVPTGGTQYF